What follows is one T cell receptor beta chain and its context. Its cognate antigen is unknown. The data belong to a study of T cell repertoires in cytomegalovirus infection. Study outcomes and limitations: Clonotype analysis showed dominance of the ex vivo response by HLA-C-restricted CMV-specific TCR beta clonotypes.

One entry per CDR3 protein, called by TCRdb with MiXCR from the reads. The sample has 95,000 to 150,000 distinct CDR3 sequences; 30% to 40% are singletons. V was cut by 1 base and J by 5 bases, with 5 bases left in between. The CDR3 length is 12 residues. CDR1 is SGHAT and CDR2 is FQNNGV in the germline V gene. The J gene is TRBJ2-5, the V gene TRBV11-2; D uncertain. The origin of this receptor is a human donor in good health (CMV status not recorded). Some clones in this sample may be carry-over from other donors' samples. The material was CD8+ T cells from cultured PBMCs, obtained from culture after CMV antigen stimulation. The CDR3 DNA reads TGTGCCAGCAGCTTAGTTATGGAGACCCAGTACTTC. Amino acid sequence: CASSLVMETQYF. Supplemented by reference TRBV11-2 and TRBJ2-5, the full variable domain reads EAGVAQSPRYKIIEKRQSVAFWCNPISGHATLYWYQQILGQGPKLLIQFQNNGVVDDSQLPKDRFSAERLKGVDSTLKIQPAKLEDSAVYLCASSLVMETQYFGPGTRLLVL.